This TCR beta chain emerged from a study of metastatic and nonmetastatic thyroid tumors. TCRdb reanalyzed the PCR reads via MiXCR. The sample lists about 46,000 clones, around 25% seen once, with more than 3% in the top ten. This clone has ten or more counts. V was cut by 0 bases and J by 1 base, with 19 bases left in between. Germline V lookup: CDR1 LGHDT, CDR2 YNNKEL (reference sequence). CDR3 length: 19 residues. Until they underwent thyroid surgery, no patient had received any treatment. This rearrangement joins TRBV3-1 to TRBJ2-1; perhaps D is TRBD1 or TRBD2 (5 bases each). Input material: blood. This clonotype was sampled from a male donor with papillary thyroid cancer or a benign thyroid nodule (not recorded which). Some clones in this sample may be carry-over from other donors' samples. CDR3 sequence: CASSQDPWPGRSSYNEQFF. Here the CDR3 DNA reads TGTGCCAGCAGCCAAGACCCATGGCCGGGACGAAGTTCCTACAATGAGCAGTTCTTC.